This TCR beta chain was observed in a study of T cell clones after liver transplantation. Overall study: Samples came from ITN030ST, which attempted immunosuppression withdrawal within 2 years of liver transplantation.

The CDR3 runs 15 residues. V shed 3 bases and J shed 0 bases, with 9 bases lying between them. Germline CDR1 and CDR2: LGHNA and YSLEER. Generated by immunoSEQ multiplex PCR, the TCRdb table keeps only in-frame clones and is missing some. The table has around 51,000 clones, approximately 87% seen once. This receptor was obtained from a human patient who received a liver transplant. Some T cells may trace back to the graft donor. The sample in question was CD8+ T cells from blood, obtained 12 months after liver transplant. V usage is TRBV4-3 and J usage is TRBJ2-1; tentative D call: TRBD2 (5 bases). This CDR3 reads CASSQDGSSYNEQFF. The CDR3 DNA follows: TGCGCCAGCAGCCAGGATGGGAGCTCCTACAATGAGCAGTTCTTC.